A single sample is the source of the 26 T cell receptor beta chains below, sequenced in a study of cytomegalovirus exposure and HLA in healthy donors. The PCR made use of 60 Vbeta and 13 Jbeta primers. This table comes from immunoSEQ multiplex PCR, and its TCRdb copy is limited to in-frame clones, with some not included. The profile shows more than 200,000 clones, over 80% of them singletons. Sequenced sample: PBMCs. Receptor source: a man aged 35-49 years in good health and CMV-seropositive.

This chain links TRBV29-1 with TRBJ2-1; perhaps TRBD1 as D (5 bases). Germline V gives CDR1 SQVTM, CDR2 ANQGSEA. The germline V and J ends were trimmed by 7 bases and 2 bases, with 15 bases remaining between them. The CDR3 covers 14 residues. The CDR3 DNA is TGCAGCGCTGTGGCAGGGATCGCCTACAATGAGCAGTTCTTC. Its translation: CSAVAGIAYNEQFF.

The V gene is TRBV5-4, the J gene TRBJ2-7; 11 positions match TRBD2. Per the germline V gene, CDR1 is SGHNT and CDR2 is YYREEE (reference sequence). The CDR3 loop spans 9 amino acids. The CDR3 DNA is TGTGCCAGCAAAGGGACTAGCGGCGTC. This encodes CASKGTSGV.

The genes are TRBV7-9 and TRBJ2-1; perhaps TRBD1 as D (6 bases). This CDR3 is built from 15 residues. V was trimmed by 8 bases and J by 9 bases, leaving 23 bases between them. Germline-derived CDR1 and CDR2 are SEHNR and FQNEAQ (reference sequence). The CDR3 nucleotides are TGTGCCAGCGGGTTACAGGGCCCCGCGGTTGGTGAGCAGTTCTTC. Protein: CASGLQGPAVGEQFF.

DNA for the CDR3: TGTGCCAGCAGGGCTAACAGGGATTGGTCCTACGAGCAGTACGTC. It yields the protein CASRANRDWSYEQYV. The chain is built from TRBV6-5 and TRBJ2-7, with D possibly being TRBD1 (6 bases). V lost 6 bases to trimming and J lost 1 base, with 16 bases between them. Germline loops: CDR1 MNHEY, CDR2 SVGAGI. The CDR3 is 15 residues long.

This sequence joins TRBV7-8 and TRBJ1-1; D gene ambiguous. Germline loops: CDR1 SGHVS, CDR2 FQNEAQ. The CDR3 totals 13 residues. Trimming cost V 6 bases and J 7 bases, with 15 bases left between them. The CDR3: CASRGLLRVEAFF. The CDR3 nucleotides read TGTGCCAGCAGAGGACTGCTCAGAGTTGAAGCTTTCTTT.

The chain combines TRBV7-2 with TRBJ2-1, with no clear D. The V and J ends lost 5 bases and 0 bases respectively, with 14 bases between them. Looked up from germline, CDR1 is SGHTA and CDR2 is FQGNSA. The CDR3 is 16 residues long. Here the CDR3 reads CASSKASSSSYNEQFF. The CDR3 nucleotides read TGTGCCAGCAGCAAAGCTAGTAGTAGCTCCTACAATGAGCAGTTCTTC.

The chain employs TRBV19 and TRBJ2-2, with D tentatively TRBD2 (6 bases). This CDR3 spans 15 amino acids. V was clipped by 0 bases and J by 4 bases, with 9 bases between them. Germline V CDR1 and CDR2: LNHDA, SQIVND (reference sequence). CDR3 in DNA: TGTGCCAGTAGTATAGATGGAGGGAGCACCGGGGAGCTGTTTTTT. Its protein product is CASSIDGGSTGELFF.

This rearrangement joins TRBV9 to TRBJ2-2, with TRBD2 identical over 8 bases. Germline CDR1 and CDR2: SGDLS and YYNGEE. Trimming at V came to 3 bases and at J to 5 bases, leaving 15 bases not matched to a gene. CDR3 size: 18 residues. The CDR3 bases are TGTGCCAGCAGCGGATACCGAGGACTAGCCGGAGGGACCGGGGAGCTGTTTTTT. Amino acid sequence: CASSGYRGLAGGTGELFF.

V gene TRBV2 combines with J gene TRBJ2-5; D possibly corresponds to TRBD2 (5 bases). This CDR3 contains 14 residues. Germline V lookup: CDR1 SNHLY, CDR2 FYNNEI. The V gene lost 9 bases and the J gene lost 5 bases, with 19 bases spanning the gap. CDR3 sequence reads: CASMQLTAGETQYF. The CDR3 DNA follows: TGTGCCAGTATGCAGCTCACCGCGGGCGAGACCCAGTACTTC.

This clone was seen a single time. The chain recombines TRBV19 with TRBJ1-3, with TRBD1 matching 7 bases. Germline assignment: CDR1 LNHDA and CDR2 SQIVND (reference sequence). The J segment lost 0 bases and the V segment lost 5 bases, leaving 7 bases of the junction unmatched. This CDR3 has 16 residues. CDR3 sequence reads: CASSLAGQTSGNTIYF. CDR3 DNA: TGTGCCAGTAGTCTTGCGGGACAGACCTCTGGAAACACCATATATTTT. The variable domain in full, with the rest retrieved from reference TRBV19 and TRBJ1-3, is DGGITQSPKYLFRKEGQNVTLSCEQNLNHDAMYWYRQDPGQGLRLIYYSQIVNDFQKGDIAEGYSVSREKKESFPLTVTSAQKNPTAFYLCASSLAGQTSGNTIYFGEGSWLTVV.

The chain joins TRBV6-1 to TRBJ2-7; a weak D match, TRBD1 (6 bases). The CDR3 spans 13 residues. Germline CDR1 MNHNS, CDR2 SASEGT. Trimming took off 5 bases at V and 1 base at J, with 9 bases between the two ends. The DNA for the CDR3 is TGTGCCAGCAGTAACAGGGAATCCTACGAGCAGTACGTC. It specifies CASSNRESYEQYV.

The V call is TRBV6-5, the J call TRBJ1-2, with D perhaps matching TRBD1 (6 bases). Germline CDR1 MNHEY, CDR2 SVGAGI. V shed 5 bases and J shed 8 bases, with 18 bases lying between them. This CDR3 is 14 amino acids long. The DNA for the CDR3 is TGTGCCAGCAGTCGGGACAAAGCAAGACGGGGCTACACCTTC. Translating gives CASSRDKARRGYTF.

The chain uses TRBV10-3 and TRBJ1-5; a weak D match, TRBD1 (5 bases). The CDR3 runs 14 residues. Trimming took off 2 bases at V and 1 base at J, with 6 bases between the two ends. Per the germline V gene, CDR1 is ENHRY and CDR2 is SYGVKD. CDR3 amino acids: CAISETGSNQPQHF. In DNA, the CDR3 is TGTGCCATCAGTGAGACAGGAAGCAATCAGCCCCAGCATTTT.

The chain carries TRBV9 and TRBJ1-2; 9 bases match TRBD1. The CDR3 has 17 amino acids. Per the germline V gene, CDR1 is SGDLS and CDR2 is YYNGEE. With 3 bases clipped from V and 5 bases from J, the junction kept 14 bases outside the gene matches. The CDR3, as DNA: TGTGCCAGCAGCGCCTTATCCGGGACAGGGAAAATGTATGGCTACACCTTC. Translation: CASSALSGTGKMYGYTF. Using reference TRBV9 and TRBJ1-2 for the parts outside the CDR3, the full variable domain is DSGVTQTPKHLITATGQRVTLRCSPRSGDLSVYWYQQSLDQGLQFLIQYYNGEERAKGNILERFSAQQFPDLHSELNLSSLELGDSALYFCASSALSGTGKMYGYTFGSGTRLTVV.

The V and J genes are TRBV28 and TRBJ2-7; 14 bases fit TRBD2. V dropped 5 bases and J dropped 6; count of bases not matched to a gene: 3. CDR3 length equals 14 residues. Germline CDR1 and CDR2: MDHEN and SYDVKM. CDR3: CASSMGLAGAEQYV. CDR3 DNA sequence: TGTGCCAGCAGTATGGGACTAGCGGGAGCCGAGCAGTACGTC.

The V and J genes are TRBV20-1 and TRBJ1-1; no clear D gene. With 5 bases removed from V and 11 bases from J, the gap between germline ends came to 15 bases. Germline loops: CDR1 DFQATT, CDR2 SNEGSKA (reference sequence). The CDR3 covers 11 residues. Written as DNA, the CDR3 is TGCAGTGCTGGACTGGCGGAAGGCGCTTTCTTT. Its translation: CSAGLAEGAFF.

The rearrangement links TRBV6-5 to TRBJ1-5; possibly TRBD1 for D (5 bases). There are 15 residues in the CDR3. Germline CDR1 reads MNHEY; CDR2 reads SVGAGI. Trimming stripped 7 bases from V and 1 base from J, with 14 bases between. DNA for the CDR3: TGTGCCAGCAAACAAGACGGGGGAAGCAATCAGCCCCAGCATTTT. As protein: CASKQDGGSNQPQHF.

The chain has TRBV9 and TRBJ1-2; 7 bases agree with TRBD1. The CDR3 spans 14 residues. CDR1 SGDLS and CDR2 YYNGEE come from the germline V gene. V gave up 4 bases and J gave up 5 bases; unmatched junction bases: 8. The CDR3 sequence is CASSFGQAFYGYTF. The CDR3 DNA is TGTGCCAGCAGCTTCGGACAGGCATTTTATGGCTACACCTTC.

V is TRBV2 and J is TRBJ1-1; no firm D call. This CDR3 has 14 residues. V lost 5 bases to trimming and J lost 1 base, with 11 bases between them. CDR1 is SNHLY and CDR2 is FYNNEI in the germline V gene. CDR3 sequence: CASSPPLRNTEAFF. The CDR3 DNA sequence: TGTGCCAGCAGTCCTCCCTTGAGGAACACTGAAGCTTTCTTT. Using reference TRBV2 and TRBJ1-1 for the parts outside the CDR3, the full variable domain is EPEVTQTPSHQVTQMGQEVILRCVPISNHLYFYWYRQILGQKVEFLVSFYNNEISEKSEIFDDQFSVERPDGSNFTLKIRSTKLEDSAMYFCASSPPLRNTEAFFGQGTRLTVV.

The sample holds a few counts of this clone. This chain connects TRBV15 to TRBJ2-7; possibly TRBD2 for D (6 bases). The V and J ends lost 3 bases and 0 bases respectively, with 12 bases between them. This CDR3 is built from 15 residues. Germline CDR1 is LNHNV and CDR2 is YYDKDF (reference sequence). CDR3 region: CATSRGDGSSYEQYV. DNA of the CDR3: TGTGCCACCAGCAGGGGGGACGGGAGCTCCTACGAGCAGTACGTC.

The rearrangement joins TRBV6-5 to TRBJ2-3; 9 bases agree with TRBD2. Germline V gene sequence: CDR1 MNHEY, CDR2 SVGAGI. V was clipped by 6 bases and J by 3 bases; unmatched bases: 7. The CDR3 totals 15 residues. DNA for the CDR3: TGTGCCAGCAGATTAGCGGGAGCCGGAACAGATACGCAGTATTTT. The encoded protein is CASRLAGAGTDTQYF.

The V and J genes are TRBV6-5 and TRBJ2-7, with 13 positions matching TRBD2. V shed 5 bases, J shed 8 bases, and the junction held 9 bases outside the gene matches. This CDR3 is built from 15 residues. CDR1 MNHEY and CDR2 SVGAGI come from the germline V gene. The CDR3 nucleotides read TGTGCCAGCAGTGCGCCCGGGACTAGCGGGACTAAGCAGTACTTC. It yields the protein CASSAPGTSGTKQYF.

The V call is TRBV29-1, the J call TRBJ1-4; D gene uncertain. From germline, CDR1 is SQVTM and CDR2 ANQGSEA. CDR3 length: 13 amino acids. In DNA, the CDR3 is TGCAGTTTCCGCCCGGGGACTAATGAAAAACTGTTTTTT. This encodes CSFRPGTNEKLFF.

The chain links TRBV7-9 to TRBJ2-1; 9 nucleotides match TRBD2. Germline values: CDR1 SEHNR, CDR2 FQNEAQ (reference sequence). The CDR3 totals 15 residues. Germline trimming cut 2 bases from V and 8 bases from J; bases unmatched to any gene: 7. CDR3 in amino acids: CASSLRREGRDEQFF. CDR3 DNA sequence: TGTGCCAGCAGCTTACGGCGGGAGGGCCGAGATGAGCAGTTCTTC. Drawing the rest from reference TRBV7-9 and TRBJ2-1, the complete variable domain is DTGVSQNPRHKITKRGQNVTFRCDPISEHNRLYWYRQTLGQGPEFLTYFQNEAQLEKSRLLSDRFSAERPKGSFSTLEIQRTEQGDSAMYLCASSLRREGRDEQFFGPGTRLTVL.

The chain has TRBV5-6 and TRBJ2-7, with 7 bases lining up with TRBD1. Germline V gene data show CDR1 as SGHDT and CDR2 as YYEEEE. This CDR3 spans 14 amino acids. The trim removed 5 bases at V and 4 bases at J, leaving 9 bases unmatched. CDR3 in DNA: TGTGCCAGCAGTTTGACCGACAGGGTTTACGAGCAGTACTTC. Translation gives CASSLTDRVYEQYF.

About this clone itself: The sample holds other DNA sequences that translate to the same CDR3. The chain uses TRBV27 and TRBJ2-1; D gene uncertain. CDR1 and CDR2 (germline): MNHEY, SMNVEV (reference sequence). The V gene lost 3 bases and the J gene lost 10 bases, with 7 bases spanning the gap. The CDR3 covers 11 residues. In DNA, the CDR3 is TGTGCCAGCAGTTTGTTGGGCGAGCAGTTCTTC. This gives the protein CASSLLGEQFF.